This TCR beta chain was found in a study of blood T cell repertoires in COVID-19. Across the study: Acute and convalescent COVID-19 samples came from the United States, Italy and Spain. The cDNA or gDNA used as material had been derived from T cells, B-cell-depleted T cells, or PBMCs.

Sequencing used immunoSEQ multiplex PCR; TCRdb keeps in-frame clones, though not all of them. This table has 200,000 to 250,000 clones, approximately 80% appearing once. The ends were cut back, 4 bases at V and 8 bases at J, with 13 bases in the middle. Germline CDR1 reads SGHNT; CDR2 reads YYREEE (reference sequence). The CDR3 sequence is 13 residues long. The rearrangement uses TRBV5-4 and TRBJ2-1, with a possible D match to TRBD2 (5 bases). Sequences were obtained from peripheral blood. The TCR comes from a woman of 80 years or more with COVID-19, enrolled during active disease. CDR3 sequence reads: CASSQSGVYEQFF. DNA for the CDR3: TGTGCCAGCAGCCAAAGCGGTGTTTATGAGCAGTTCTTC.